This record looks at one T cell receptor beta chain sequence and its context. The data belong to a study of T cells in Graves' hyperthyroidism and ophthalmopathy. The V and J ends lost 0 bases and 3 bases respectively, with 6 bases between them. Germline V gives CDR1 SGDLS, CDR2 YYNGEE. The CDR3 consists of 14 residues. RNA transcripts yielded amplified TCR beta CDR3 regions. A first-round RT-PCR of the TCR CDR3 used the HTBI primer set. MiXCR was run by TCRdb on the multiplex PCR reads, yielding one entry per CDR3 protein. The sample lists about 720,000 distinct CDR3 sequences; 16% were seen once. This chain links TRBV9 with TRBJ1-4; D ambiguous. The TCR was taken from a man in his late teens or twenties with Graves' hyperthyroidism. Source material: blood. The CDR3 loop reads CASSVAPANEKLFF. The DNA of the CDR3 is TGTGCCAGCAGCGTAGCTCCGGCTAATGAAAAACTGTTTTTT.